The entry below describes one T cell receptor beta chain. This sample was included in a study of blood T cell repertoires in COVID-19. About the study: COVID-19 samples collected from the United States, Italy and Spain covered acute and convalescent phases. From T cells, B-cell-depleted T cells, or PBMCs came the material, which was cDNA or gDNA.

How the authors handled the data: Quantification of nucleated cells was approximated via reference gene primer amplification. Sequencing used immunoSEQ multiplex PCR; TCRdb keeps in-frame clones, though not all of them. V, J and clone size are those of that table, while D and trimming were read from the DNA. The sample consists of more than 55,000 clones, more than 70% of them appearing once. Between the trimmed V and J ends, which lost 8 bases and 5 bases, there was a span of 16 bases. This CDR3 region has 14 residues. CDR1 SNHLY and CDR2 FYNNEI come from the germline V gene. V usage is TRBV2 and J usage is TRBJ1-5; the D gene is possibly TRBD1 (6 bases). This TCR came from a man between 60 and 75 years old with active or convalescent COVID-19. Sequencing input: peripheral blood. CDR3 nucleotide sequence: TGTGCCAGCGGGGGTATAAAGGGGGATCAGCCCCAGCATTTT. Amino acids: CASGGIKGDQPQHF.